The 29 T cell receptor beta chains reported below all come from one sample, sequenced in a study of blood T cell repertoires in COVID-19. The table came from immunoSEQ multiplex PCR; TCRdb's copy has only in-frame clones and leaves some out. Of 150,000 to 200,000 clones listed, around 92% are singletons. Specimen: peripheral blood. The receptors here all came from a man in his sixties with acute or convalescent COVID-19.

The chain links TRBV5-1 to TRBJ1-2, with D possibly TRBD1 on 5 matching bases. CDR3 length: 14 amino acids. From germline, CDR1 is SGHRS and CDR2 YFSETQ. V was cut by 4 bases and J by 4 bases, with 14 bases left in between. The CDR3 protein is CASSPSAGVYGYTF. CDR3 sequence (DNA): TGCGCCAGCAGCCCCTCGGCGGGGGTCTATGGCTACACCTTC.

V gene TRBV5-1 combines with J gene TRBJ2-1; a possible D gene is TRBD2 (6 bases). CDR3 length equals 13 residues. The germline V gene has CDR1 SGHRS and CDR2 YFSETQ. Trimming took 0 bases from V and 10 from J, leaving 11 bases between them. The CDR3 DNA reads as TGCGCCAGCAGCTTGGGGGCCGGAGGGGAGCAGTTCTTC. Translating gives CASSLGAGGEQFF.

V gene TRBV30 combines with J gene TRBJ2-2, with 11 bases matching TRBD1. Unmatched junction bases numbered 7, after V lost 0 bases and J lost 7 bases. The CDR3 sequence is 16 residues long. Germline V CDR1 and CDR2: GTSNPN, SVGIG (reference sequence). CDR3: CAWSVTGTGGGGELFF. CDR3 DNA sequence: TGTGCCTGGAGTGTGACTGGGACAGGGGGTGGCGGGGAGCTGTTTTTT.

The chain uses TRBV4-1 and TRBJ2-1; 12 positions match TRBD2. The CDR3 loop spans 17 amino acids. Trimming cost V 2 bases and J 10 bases; bases outside gene matches: 12. Per germline, CDR1 MGHRA and CDR2 YSYEKL. The CDR3 reads CASSQRTSGDSRREQFF. The CDR3 coding sequence is TGCGCCAGCAGCCAACGGACTAGCGGGGATAGCCGCCGGGAGCAGTTCTTC.

The table lists this clone with many counts. The chain carries TRBV19 and TRBJ1-1; D is ambiguous. Germline values: CDR1 LNHDA, CDR2 SQIVND (reference sequence). The CDR3 has 14 amino acids. V gave up 5 bases and J gave up 1 base, with 11 bases separating them. The CDR3 region has the DNA TGTGCCAGTAGTCCCATGGAGAGGAACACTGAAGCTTTCTTT. Translation gives CASSPMERNTEAFF. Combining the CDR3 with reference TRBV19 and TRBJ1-1 gives the whole variable domain DGGITQSPKYLFRKEGQNVTLSCEQNLNHDAMYWYRQDPGQGLRLIYYSQIVNDFQKGDIAEGYSVSREKKESFPLTVTSAQKNPTAFYLCASSPMERNTEAFFGQGTRLTVV.

V gene TRBV3-1 (or the pseudogene TRBV3-2) combines with J gene TRBJ1-2; 9 bases fit TRBD1. The length of the CDR3 is 15 residues. Germline V lookup: CDR1 LGHDT, CDR2 YNNKEL (reference sequence). The V and J ends lost 4 bases and 1 base, in that order; junction bases with no gene match: 4. This CDR3 is CASSPTGQGNYGYTF. CDR3 coding DNA: TGTGCCAGCAGCCCCACGGGACAGGGTAACTATGGCTACACCTTC.

The V gene is TRBV5-5, the J gene TRBJ1-2, with no clear D. Germline V gives CDR1 SGHKS, CDR2 YYEKEE (reference sequence). This CDR3 region has 14 residues. V lost 4 bases to trimming and J lost 3 bases, with 13 bases between them. CDR3 sequence: CASSPWTDYYGYTF. The DNA of the CDR3 is TGTGCCAGCAGCCCGTGGACGGACTACTATGGCTACACCTTC.

The count of this clone is one. The chain combines TRBV18 with TRBJ1-5, with unresolved D. Germline-derived CDR1 and CDR2 are KGHSH and LQKENI. Trimming removed 2 bases from V and 0 bases from J, with 11 bases in between. The CDR3 runs to 16 residues. CDR3 nucleotides: TGTGCCAGCTCACCAATCAGTGGGAGTAGCAATCAGCCCCAGCATTTT. Protein sequence: CASSPISGSSNQPQHF.

V gene TRBV6-2 or TRBV6-3 combines with J gene TRBJ2-1, with TRBD2 identical over 10 bases. Germline values: CDR1 MNHEY, CDR2 SVGEGT. V shed 5 bases and J 8 bases; nucleotides not matched to a gene: 9. There are 15 residues in the CDR3. The CDR3 DNA reads TGTGCCAGCAGTCATAAGCGGGGGGGCAGGGATGAGCAGTTCTTC. Amino acid sequence: CASSHKRGGRDEQFF.

The chain has TRBV6-5 and TRBJ1-6; 7 positions agree with TRBD1. Germline V gene sequence: CDR1 MNHEY, CDR2 SVGAGI. The CDR3 runs 15 residues. Germline trimming cut 0 bases from V and 7 bases from J; bases unmatched to any gene: 3. DNA for the CDR3: TGTGCCAGCAGTTACTCGGGACAGCCGAATTCACCCCTCCACTTT. Translating it yields CASSYSGQPNSPLHF.

V gene TRBV7-9 combines with J gene TRBJ1-4; 9 bases align to TRBD1. V lost 5 bases and J lost 0; bases outside the gene matches: 10. CDR1 is SEHNR, CDR2 FQNEAQ, per germline (reference sequence). There are 18 residues in the CDR3. CDR3 coding DNA: TGTGCCAGCAGCCAAGGACAGGGGATCTCCACAACTAATGAAAAACTGTTTTTT. Translating gives CASSQGQGISTTNEKLFF.

V gene TRBV7-2 combines with J gene TRBJ2-2, with 8 bases lining up with TRBD1. After removal of 4 bases from V and 4 bases from J, the junction contained 5 bases not matched to a gene. Per germline, CDR1 SGHTA and CDR2 FQGNSA. The CDR3 loop spans 15 amino acids. CDR3 protein: CASSSTGAGTGELFF. The DNA of the CDR3 is TGTGCCAGCAGCTCGACAGGGGCAGGCACCGGGGAGCTGTTTTTT.

This chain connects TRBV20-1 to TRBJ1-2, with D maybe TRBD1 (5 bases). The CDR3 is made up of 15 amino acids. Germline values: CDR1 DFQATT, CDR2 SNEGSKA (reference sequence). The V and J ends lost 3 bases and 2 bases respectively, with 16 bases between them. CDR3 protein: CSASYAGRANYGYTF. The CDR3 nucleotides are TGCAGTGCTAGTTACGCAGGGAGGGCCAACTATGGCTACACCTTC.

The CDR3, as DNA: TGTGCCACCAGTCACCCAGCGCGCGACTCTGGGGCCAACGTCCTGACTTTC. Translating it yields CATSHPARDSGANVLTF. The chain is built from TRBV24-1 and TRBJ2-6; D unresolved. CDR3 length equals 17 residues. Germline V lookup: CDR1 KGHDR, CDR2 SFDVKD. V was cut by 6 bases and J by 0 bases, with 14 bases left in between.

The chain recombines TRBV6-5 with TRBJ1-6; 10 bases line up with TRBD1. Germline loops: CDR1 MNHEY, CDR2 SVGAGI. This CDR3 comprises 15 residues. The junction had 11 bases not matched to a gene; V was cut back by 6 bases and J by 12 bases. CDR3 protein: CASSQTGGHWLPLHF. The CDR3 coding sequence is TGTGCCAGCAGCCAGACAGGGGGCCATTGGCTACCCCTCCACTTT.

V usage is TRBV19 and J usage is TRBJ2-5; 7 nucleotides agree with TRBD1. Germline V gene data show CDR1 as LNHDA and CDR2 as SQIVND (reference sequence). With 1 base clipped from V and 3 bases from J, the junction kept 14 bases outside the gene matches. The CDR3 has 18 residues. The DNA for the CDR3 is TGTGCCAGTAGTATAGTCCAGGGGGTCCCCGGGGACAAAGAGACCCAGTACTTC. It specifies CASSIVQGVPGDKETQYF.

This chain joins TRBV7-8 and TRBJ2-3; a weak D match, TRBD1 (5 bases). The V gene's germline CDR1 is SGHVS and CDR2 FQNEAQ. CDR3 size: 15 residues. V was pared by 2 bases and J by 2 bases, with 11 bases between. CDR3 sequence (DNA): TGTGCCAGCAGCTTAAGGGGAACTCCCACAGATACGCAGTATTTT. The encoded protein is CASSLRGTPTDTQYF.

J is TRBJ1-2 and V is TRBV27, with TRBD1 identical over 11 bases. The CDR3 runs to 15 residues. The V and J ends lost 4 bases and 3 bases, in that order; junction bases with no gene match: 4. CDR1 and CDR2 from the germline V gene are MNHEY and SMNVEV (reference sequence). As DNA, the CDR3 is TGTGCCAGCAGTTCCCTGGGACAGGGGGACTATGGCTACACCTTC. Its translation is CASSSLGQGDYGYTF.

The chain recombines TRBV7-2 with TRBJ2-3; perhaps TRBD2 as D (6 bases). Germline lookup yields CDR1 SGHTA and CDR2 FQGNSA. This CDR3 comprises 12 residues. Trimming stripped 4 bases from V and 7 bases from J, with 9 bases between. The CDR3 spells CASSSGLHTQYF. In nucleotides, the CDR3 is TGTGCCAGCAGCTCGGGACTCCATACGCAGTATTTT.

The chain combines TRBV12-3 or TRBV12-4 with TRBJ1-5; D remains ambiguous. Trimming stripped 7 bases from V and 0 bases from J, with 7 bases between. The CDR3 totals 13 residues. The CDR3 bases are TGTGCCAGCACCCTAAATAGCAATCAGCCCCAGCATTTT. This codes for CASTLNSNQPQHF.

The table lists this clone with a count of one. The chain employs TRBV4-1 and TRBJ1-1; 9 positions agree with TRBD1. V lost 0 bases to trimming and J lost 0 bases; unmatched junction nucleotides: 8. Per the germline V gene, CDR1 is MGHRA and CDR2 is YSYEKL. This CDR3 comprises 18 residues. CDR3 sequence reads: CASSQEHGTGRLNTEAFF. CDR3 nucleotide sequence: TGCGCCAGCAGCCAAGAACACGGGACAGGGCGTTTGAACACTGAAGCTTTCTTT.

The chain employs TRBV28 and TRBJ1-5; no reliable D call. This CDR3 spans 11 amino acids. Deletions cut 2 bases from V and 7 bases from J, with 3 bases between. CDR1 is MDHEN, CDR2 SYDVKM, per germline. The CDR3 bases are TGTGCCAGCAGTTTACGGCAGCCCCAGCATTTT. It is translated as CASSLRQPQHF. Full variable domain (rest looked up from reference TRBV28 and TRBJ1-5): DVKVTQSSRYLVKRTGEKVFLECVQDMDHENMFWYRQDPGLGLRLIYFSYDVKMKEKGDIPEGYSVSREKKERFSLILESASTNQTSMYLCASSLRQPQHFGDGTRLSIL.

The V and J genes are TRBV6-5 and TRBJ2-7; TRBD1 matches at 8 bases. V trimming: 6 bases; J trimming: 1 base; junction bases outside the gene matches: 8. Germline assignment: CDR1 MNHEY and CDR2 SVGAGI. CDR3 length equals 15 residues. CDR3 coding DNA: TGTGCCAGCAGATCGACGACAGGGGCATCCTACGAGCAGTACTTC. It translates to CASRSTTGASYEQYF.

The genes are TRBV5-4 and TRBJ1-2; D gene uncertain. CDR1 and CDR2 from the germline V gene are SGHNT and YYREEE (reference sequence). The CDR3 contains 16 residues. V gave up 0 bases and J gave up 4 bases, with 16 bases separating them. The CDR3 nucleotides read TGTGCCAGCAGCTTGGCTGGTGGCAACAATCTCTATGGCTACACCTTC. This sequence encodes CASSLAGGNNLYGYTF.

V is TRBV30 and J is TRBJ1-2; 9 bases map to TRBD1. There are 16 residues in the CDR3. Germline assignment: CDR1 GTSNPN and CDR2 SVGIG (reference sequence). V lost 4 bases and J lost 4; bases outside the gene matches: 13. The CDR3 sequence: CAWKQGAYVRTYGYTF. For the CDR3, the DNA is TGTGCCTGGAAACAGGGGGCGTATGTCCGCACCTATGGCTACACCTTC.

This clone was counted a single time. The gene calls are TRBV5-8 and TRBJ1-1, with D hard to call. Between the trimmed V and J ends, which lost 0 bases and 8 bases, there was a span of 8 bases. Germline V gives CDR1 SGHTS, CDR2 YDEGEE. The CDR3 has 12 amino acids. The CDR3 bases are TGTGCCAGCAGCTTGGCCTACCGAGAAGCTTTCTTT. Translation gives CASSLAYREAFF.

V is TRBV5-6 and J is TRBJ1-2; possibly TRBD1 for D (5 bases). Germline CDR1 is SGHDT and CDR2 is YYEEEE. Between the trimmed V and J ends, which lost 4 bases and 1 base, there was a span of 14 bases. The CDR3 loop spans 15 amino acids. The CDR3 nucleotides read TGTGCCAGCAGCATGCGCTCGACAGTTAACTATGGCTACACCTTC. Residues: CASSMRSTVNYGYTF.

The chain carries TRBV23-1 and TRBJ2-1; D remains unclear. TRBV23-1 is treated as an ORF (open reading frame) with a function not yet certain. Trimming took 6 bases from V and 12 from J, leaving 27 bases between them. The CDR3 totals 16 residues. The CDR3 here is CASRKHESAAATPQFF. The CDR3 region has the DNA TGCGCCAGCAGAAAACATGAATCGGCGGCAGCGACCCCGCAGTTCTTC.

The chain carries TRBV4-1 and TRBJ2-3, with TRBD1 identical over 8 bases. The CDR3 contains 15 residues. Unmatched junction bases numbered 3, after V lost 1 base and J lost 3 bases. CDR1 is MGHRA and CDR2 is YSYEKL in the germline V gene. The DNA for the CDR3 is TGCGCCAGCAGCCAAGGGGACAGGAAGACAGATACGCAGTATTTT. It specifies CASSQGDRKTDTQYF.